Below, 23 T cell receptor beta chains from the same sample are listed, as sequenced in a study of OX40 agonist ivuxolimab in advanced cancers. The assay was immunoSEQ multiplex PCR, and TCRdb's table has in-frame clones only and misses some. Of 70,000 to 95,000 clones in the sample, around 80% were seen once. The sample in question was CD4+ or CD8+ T cells sorted from blood, obtained in a trial of the OX40 agonist ivuxolimab. The receptors stem from an adult with an advanced solid tumor such as melanoma, head and neck, liver or kidney cancer.

This clone came up a few times. The chain joins TRBV4-1 to TRBJ1-2; D is unresolved. V was clipped by 1 base and J by 8 bases, with 17 bases between them. The germline V gene encodes CDR1 MGHRA and CDR2 YSYEKL. This CDR3 spans 15 amino acids. The CDR3 coding sequence is TGCGCCAGCAGCCAAGTGCTCTCACAAACGGGAGGCTACACCTTC. It translates to CASSQVLSQTGGYTF.

In this sample, this clone turned up a few times. The chain links TRBV4-3 to TRBJ2-7; 10 bases fit TRBD2. The CDR3 has 16 amino acids. J was trimmed by 3 bases and V by 0 bases; bases with no gene match: 5. The germline gives CDR1 LGHNA, CDR2 YSLEER. The chain's CDR3 is CASSQDLLAGRYEQYF. In DNA, the CDR3 is TGCGCCAGCAGCCAAGACTTACTAGCGGGACGCTACGAGCAGTACTTC.

The V gene is TRBV7-3, the J gene TRBJ1-5; D gene unclear. Germline lookup yields CDR1 SGHTA and CDR2 FQGTGA. There are 15 residues in the CDR3. V was trimmed by 8 bases and J by 0 bases, leaving 14 bases between them. In DNA form, the CDR3 reads TGTGCCAGCCGCCGCTCCGGTTATAGCAATCAGCCCCAGCATTTT. Its translation: CASRRSGYSNQPQHF.

This chain's CDR3 is CASSREGGRQPQHF. The CDR3, as DNA: TGCGCCAGCAGCCGAGAGGGGGGCAGGCAGCCCCAGCATTTT. This chain links TRBV4-3 with TRBJ1-5, with TRBD1 as a possible D gene (6 bases). Trimming cost V 4 bases and J 7 bases, with 14 bases left between them. The CDR3 totals 14 residues. Germline values: CDR1 LGHNA, CDR2 YSLEER.

The V call is TRBV28, the J call TRBJ2-1, with 9 nucleotides matching TRBD2. Germline lookup yields CDR1 MDHEN and CDR2 SYDVKM. This CDR3 is 16 amino acids long. Trimming took 6 bases from V and 5 from J; bases not matched to a gene: 11. CDR3 in DNA: TGTGCCAGCAGCCTGACGACTAGCGGTGGAGACAATGAGCAGTTCTTC. As protein: CASSLTTSGGDNEQFF.

The chain couples TRBV5-1 to TRBJ2-3; 8 nucleotides align to TRBD2. Germline V lookup: CDR1 SGHRS, CDR2 YFSETQ. The CDR3 length is 15 residues. Trimming took 4 bases from V and 4 from J; bases not matched to a gene: 8. CDR3 nucleotide sequence: TGCGCCAGCAGCGTAAGCGGGGGAGTCGCAGATACGCAGTATTTT. Translating it yields CASSVSGGVADTQYF. Variable domain in full (rest from reference TRBV5-1 and TRBJ2-3): KAGVTQTPRYLIKTRGQQVTLSCSPISGHRSVSWYQQTPGQGLQFLFEYFSETQRNKGNFPGRFSGRQFSNSRSEMNVSTLELGDSALYLCASSVSGGVADTQYFGPGTRLTVL.

This sequence joins TRBV7-3 and TRBJ2-5; TRBD2 agrees at 10 bases. After removal of 4 bases from V and 4 bases from J, the junction contained 12 bases not matched to a gene. In germline, CDR1 is SGHTA, CDR2 FQGTGA. This CDR3 has 17 amino acids. For the CDR3, the DNA is TGTGCCAGCAGCTCTGGGACACTAGCGGGATCCAGAGAGACCCAGTACTTC. Amino acid sequence: CASSSGTLAGSRETQYF.

The V call is TRBV5-1, the J call TRBJ2-3, with D uncertain. The length of the CDR3 is 12 residues. V lost 3 bases and J 4 bases, leaving 6 bases between the germline ends. Germline lookup yields CDR1 SGHRS and CDR2 YFSETQ. This chain's CDR3 is CASSWGSDTQYF. CDR3 DNA: TGCGCCAGCAGCTGGGGATCAGATACGCAGTATTTT.

This clone was detected only once. V is TRBV5-6 and J is TRBJ1-2, with TRBD1 matching over 8 bases. The V segment lost 4 bases and the J segment 4 bases; nucleotides outside the gene matches: 9. There are 15 residues in the CDR3. CDR1 is SGHDT and CDR2 is YYEEEE in the germline V gene. As DNA, the CDR3 is TGTGCCAGCAGCGACCCACAGGGGGAAGGCTATGGCTACACCTTC. Its translation: CASSDPQGEGYGYTF.

This clone is a singleton in its sample. This rearrangement joins TRBV27 to TRBJ1-3, with D unclear. Germline CDR1 and CDR2: MNHEY and SMNVEV (reference sequence). This CDR3 spans 15 amino acids. The V and J ends lost 6 bases and 4 bases respectively, with 16 bases between them. CDR3 protein: CASRLGSQSGNTIYF. CDR3 nucleotide sequence: TGTGCCAGCAGATTGGGCAGTCAGTCAGGAAACACCATATATTTT.

This sequence joins TRBV7-3 and TRBJ2-3; maybe TRBD1 (6 bases). V lost 0 bases, J lost 7 bases, and 14 bases lay in between. CDR3 size: 15 residues. The germline gives CDR1 SGHTA, CDR2 FQGTGA. The CDR3 is CASSLTAQGTNTQYF. The CDR3 region has the DNA TGTGCCAGCAGCTTAACAGCGCAGGGGACGAATACGCAGTATTTT.

J is TRBJ2-2 and V is TRBV6-1; no reliable D call. Per germline, CDR1 MNHNS and CDR2 SASEGT. Trimming removed 4 bases from V and 5 bases from J, with 2 bases in between. CDR3 size: 11 residues. The CDR3 loop is CASSATGELFF. The CDR3 DNA follows: TGTGCCAGCAGTGCGACCGGGGAGCTGTTTTTT.

The CDR3 nucleotides are TGCGCCAGCAGCCAAGGACAGGGGGGAAGCACAGATACGCAGTATTTT. Protein product: CASSQGQGGSTDTQYF. This sequence joins TRBV4-1 and TRBJ2-3; TRBD1 aligns across 9 bases. This CDR3 has 16 amino acids. CDR1 and CDR2 (germline): MGHRA, YSYEKL. V lost 1 base to trimming and J lost 0 bases; unmatched junction nucleotides: 2.

The rearrangement uses TRBV6-1 and TRBJ2-7, with TRBD2 as a possible D gene (6 bases). Trimming pared 0 bases from V and 3 bases from J, leaving 15 bases between. Germline values: CDR1 MNHNS, CDR2 SASEGT. The length of the CDR3 is 16 residues. The CDR3 DNA is TGTGCCAGCAGTGAAGCGTTCCTCCGCGGGAACTACGAGCAGTACGTC. This sequence encodes CASSEAFLRGNYEQYV.

The chain joins TRBV6-1 to TRBJ2-5; 7 positions match TRBD2. With 7 bases clipped from V and 4 bases from J, the junction kept 6 bases outside the gene matches. The germline V gene has CDR1 MNHNS and CDR2 SASEGT. The CDR3 is made up of 13 amino acids. The CDR3 DNA follows: TGTGCCAGCACGCGGGAGTATGGAGAGACCCAGTACTTC. It encodes CASTREYGETQYF.

The chain is built from TRBV9 and TRBJ2-2; D is uncertain. Trimming took 4 bases from V and 6 from J, leaving 7 bases between them. Germline loops: CDR1 SGDLS, CDR2 YYNGEE. CDR3 size: 12 residues. The CDR3 is CASSLLPGELFF. The CDR3 DNA is TGTGCCAGCAGCTTGCTCCCCGGGGAGCTGTTTTTT.

This clone was counted between two and nine times. The chain links TRBV9 to TRBJ1-2; 10 bases match TRBD1. Germline V CDR1 and CDR2: SGDLS, YYNGEE. Trimming removed 3 bases from V and 3 bases from J; junction bases left unmatched: 8. The CDR3 consists of 16 residues. Here the CDR3 reads CASSDSIGTGDYGYTF. The CDR3 nucleotides read TGTGCCAGCAGCGACTCAATAGGGACAGGGGACTATGGCTACACCTTC.

The chain combines TRBV7-9 with TRBJ1-4; tentatively, D is TRBD1 (6 bases). CDR1 is SEHNR and CDR2 is FQNEAQ in the germline V gene (reference sequence). This CDR3 has 14 amino acids. V lost 5 bases and J lost 7, with 14 bases in between. CDR3 coding DNA: TGTGCCAGCAGCAAGTGGGACATTTCTGAAAAACTGTTTTTT. Translated: CASSKWDISEKLFF. Together with reference TRBV7-9 and TRBJ1-4, the CDR3 gives the full variable domain: DTGVSQNPRHKITKRGQNVTFRCDPISEHNRLYWYRQTLGQGPEFLTYFQNEAQLEKSRLLSDRFSAERPKGSFSTLEIQRTEQGDSAMYLCASSKWDISEKLFFGSGTQLSVL.

The gene calls are TRBV19 and TRBJ2-3; 9 nucleotides align to TRBD1. V dropped 0 bases and J dropped 4; count of bases not matched to a gene: 2. This CDR3 is built from 15 residues. Germline V CDR1 and CDR2: LNHDA, SQIVND (reference sequence). As DNA, the CDR3 is TGTGCCAGTAGTATAGAGGACAGGGGTGCAGATACGCAGTATTTT. The encoded protein is CASSIEDRGADTQYF.

The chain combines TRBV7-9 with TRBJ1-2, with D possibly being TRBD1 (5 bases). Germline lookup yields CDR1 SEHNR and CDR2 FQNEAQ (reference sequence). Trimming cost V 3 bases and J 4 bases, with 15 bases left between them. This CDR3 is 15 amino acids long. The CDR3 protein is CASSLGRSRSYGYTF. As DNA, the CDR3 is TGTGCCAGCAGCTTGGGACGATCGCGGTCCTATGGCTACACCTTC. Filled out from reference TRBV7-9 and TRBJ1-2, the complete variable domain reads DTGVSQNPRHKITKRGQNVTFRCDPISEHNRLYWYRQTLGQGPEFLTYFQNEAQLEKSRLLSDRFSAERPKGSFSTLEIQRTEQGDSAMYLCASSLGRSRSYGYTFGSGTRLTVV.

This clone turned up a few times. The V gene is TRBV28, the J gene TRBJ1-2; 10 bases match TRBD1. Germline CDR1 reads MDHEN; CDR2 reads SYDVKM. V dropped 2 bases and J dropped 4; count of bases not matched to a gene: 4. The CDR3 totals 15 residues. This CDR3 is CASSLETGGFYGYTF. CDR3 DNA: TGTGCCAGCAGTTTAGAGACAGGGGGCTTCTATGGCTACACCTTC.

A single count supports this clone. The gene calls are TRBV19 and TRBJ1-4; possibly TRBD1 for D (6 bases). The germline gives CDR1 LNHDA, CDR2 SQIVND (reference sequence). This CDR3 comprises 14 residues. The V gene lost 6 bases and the J gene lost 7 bases, with 15 bases spanning the gap. The CDR3 DNA is TGTGCCAGTAGGGCTGGGGGGGCGAGTGAAAAACTGTTTTTT. As protein: CASRAGGASEKLFF.

The table lists this clone with a few counts. The CDR3 here is CASSPRAPEQTQYF. The CDR3, as DNA: TGTGCCAGCAGTCCCAGGGCTCCGGAACAGACCCAGTACTTC. This rearrangement joins TRBV6-5 to TRBJ2-5, with D maybe TRBD1 (5 bases). The CDR3 is made up of 14 amino acids. The germline V gene encodes CDR1 MNHEY and CDR2 SVGAGI. The V end lost 5 bases, the J end lost 6 bases, and 16 bases lay between the germline ends.